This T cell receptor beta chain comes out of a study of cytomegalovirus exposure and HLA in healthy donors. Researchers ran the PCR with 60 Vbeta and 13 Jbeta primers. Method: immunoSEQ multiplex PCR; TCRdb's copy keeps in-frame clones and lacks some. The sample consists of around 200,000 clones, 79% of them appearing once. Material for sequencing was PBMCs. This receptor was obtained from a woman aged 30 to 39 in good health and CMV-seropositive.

CDR3: CASSFQSAAPPRAEAFF. CDR3 DNA: TGTGCCAGCAGCTTTCAATCTGCGGCCCCCCCAAGAGCTGAAGCTTTCTTT. V gene TRBV13 combines with J gene TRBJ1-1; D is unclear. This CDR3 contains 17 residues. Germline assignment: CDR1 PRHDT and CDR2 FYEKMQ (reference sequence). Trimming pared 3 bases from V and 6 bases from J, leaving 23 bases between.